This T cell receptor beta chain was captured in a study of blood T cell repertoires in COVID-19. The ends lost 4 bases at V and 4 bases at J; junction bases unmatched: 6. Germline V gives CDR1 MNHNY, CDR2 SVGAGI (reference sequence). CDR3 length: 15 amino acids. Clones were read by immunoSEQ multiplex PCR, and TCRdb kept only the in-frame ones, dropping some. The sample lists 100,000 to 150,000 clones; about four fifths were seen once. The sequence derives from a man in his fifties or sixties with acute or convalescent COVID-19. V usage is TRBV6-6 and J usage is TRBJ1-5; 8 nucleotides match TRBD1. The sequenced sample consisted of peripheral blood. CDR3: CASSSAGGRNQPQHF. The CDR3 DNA is TGTGCCAGCAGTTCGGCAGGGGGCCGGAATCAGCCCCAGCATTTT.